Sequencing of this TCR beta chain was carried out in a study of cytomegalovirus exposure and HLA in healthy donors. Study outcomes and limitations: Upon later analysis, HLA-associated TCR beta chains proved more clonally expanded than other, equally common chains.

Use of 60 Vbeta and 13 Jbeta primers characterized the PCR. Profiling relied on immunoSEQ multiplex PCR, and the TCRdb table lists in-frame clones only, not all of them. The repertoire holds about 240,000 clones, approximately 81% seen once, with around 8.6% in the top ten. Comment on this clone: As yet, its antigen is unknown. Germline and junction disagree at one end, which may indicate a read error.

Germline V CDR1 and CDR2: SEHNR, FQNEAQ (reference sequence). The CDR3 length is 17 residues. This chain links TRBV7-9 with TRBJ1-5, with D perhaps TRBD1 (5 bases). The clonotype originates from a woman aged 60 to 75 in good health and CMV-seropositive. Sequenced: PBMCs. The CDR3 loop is CSSSLAPLGGSNQPQHF. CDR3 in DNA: TGTTCCAGCAGCTTAGCACCGCTGGGGGGGTCCAATCAGCCCCAGCATTTT.